The 32 T cell receptor beta chains below all came from one sample that was sequenced in a study of T cells after yellow fever vaccination. TCRdb reanalysed the 5' RACE reads using MiXCR and keeps one entry per CDR3 protein. In the table there are 400,000 to 650,000 distinct CDR3 sequences, roughly a fifth of which are singletons. Source: PBMCs, taken approximately 20 days after the first yellow fever vaccination. These receptors came from a young man who received the YFV17D yellow fever vaccine.

This clonotype showed up just a few times. The J gene is TRBJ2-2, the V gene TRBV18; the D gene could be TRBD1 or TRBD2 (7 bases each). This CDR3 has 16 residues. Germline CDR1 is KGHSH and CDR2 is LQKENI. Trimming left V 10 bases short and J 6 bases short, with 24 bases between. The CDR3 loop is CATHQGGTPLSGELFF. CDR3 DNA: TGTGCCACCCACCAGGGGGGGACCCCTCTCTCCGGGGAGCTGTTTTTT.

This clonotype appeared a few times. CDR3 in amino acids: CASSLADRTSTDTQYF. CDR3 nucleotides: TGCGCCAGCAGCTTGGCTGACAGAACTAGCACAGATACGCAGTATTTT. V usage is TRBV5-1 and J usage is TRBJ2-3; D possibly corresponds to TRBD1 (5 bases). The CDR3 runs 16 residues. Germline CDR1 reads SGHRS; CDR2 reads YFSETQ. Trimming removed 0 bases at V and 0 bases at J, with 11 bases between.

This clonotype was detected only a few times. The J gene is TRBJ2-5, the V gene TRBV4-2; 10 bases fit TRBD2. The CDR3 has 17 amino acids. V lost 0 bases, J lost 3 bases, and 7 bases stayed unmatched. The germline CDR1 and CDR2 sequences are LGHNA and YNFKEQ. CDR3 nucleotides: TGTGCCAGCAGCCAAGATCTCCCACTAGCGGGGAAAGAGACCCAGTACTTC. It specifies CASSQDLPLAGKETQYF.

This clonotype turned up a few times. CDR3 nucleotide sequence: TGCAGTGCTCCGGGACTAGCTACACGTTATGTGGGTAATGAGCAGTTCTTC. This sequence encodes CSAPGLATRYVGNEQFF. This chain links TRBV20-1 with TRBJ2-1, with 9 bases that match TRBD2. The CDR3 is made up of 17 amino acids. Germline V CDR1 and CDR2: DFQATT, SNEGSKA (reference sequence). Trimming removed 5 bases from V and 7 bases from J; junction bases left unmatched: 18.

This rearrangement joins TRBV6-5 to TRBJ1-3, with a possible D match to TRBD1 (5 bases). Germline values: CDR1 MNHEY, CDR2 SVGAGI. Between the trimmed V and J ends, which lost 2 bases and 2 bases, there was a span of 10 bases. The CDR3 sequence is 15 residues long. CDR3 nucleotide sequence: TGTGCCAGCAGTTACAGGGGTACCCCTGGAAACACCATATATTTT. Amino acid sequence: CASSYRGTPGNTIYF.

This clonotype was detected only a few times. The V call is TRBV6-5, the J call TRBJ2-7, with no clear D. Germline V lookup: CDR1 MNHEY, CDR2 SVGAGI. Between the trimmed V and J ends, which lost 0 bases and 7 bases, there was a span of 13 bases. The CDR3 totals 14 residues. CDR3 DNA sequence: TGTGCCAGCAGTTACTCGCTGGGGTTTACGGAGCAGTACGTC. Encoded protein: CASSYSLGFTEQYV.

This clonotype was seen only a few times. This chain uses TRBV30 with TRBJ2-7; D is unresolved. With 1 base removed from V and 2 bases from J, the gap between germline ends came to 3 bases. From germline, CDR1 is GTSNPN and CDR2 SVGIG (reference sequence). This CDR3 contains 11 residues. CDR3 region: CAWSGTYEQYF. DNA for the CDR3: TGTGCCTGGAGTGGGACCTACGAGCAGTACTTC.

This clonotype was detected a few times. The CDR3, as DNA: TGTGCCAGCAGCTTAAGGACAGGGGGTCAGCCCCAGCATTTT. Translated: CASSLRTGGQPQHF. The V and J genes are TRBV7-2 and TRBJ1-5, with TRBD1 matching over 10 bases. V dropped 2 bases and J dropped 6; count of bases not matched to a gene: 1. The CDR3 sequence is 14 residues long. Germline V CDR1 and CDR2: SGHTA, FQGNSA.

This clonotype has only a few counts. This chain connects TRBV6-5 to TRBJ1-1, with TRBD1 as a possible D gene (5 bases). The CDR3 extends over 15 amino acids. The germline CDR1 and CDR2 sequences are MNHEY and SVGAGI. V was pared by 0 bases and J by 1 base, with 9 bases between. CDR3 sequence reads: CASSYSGRGNTEAFF. In nucleotides, the CDR3 is TGTGCCAGCAGTTACTCGGGGAGGGGGAACACTGAAGCTTTCTTT.

The rearrangement uses TRBV3-1 and TRBJ2-5; 11 bases map to TRBD1. The CDR3 totals 15 residues. J was trimmed by 2 bases and V by 4 bases; bases with no gene match: 3. From germline, CDR1 is LGHDT and CDR2 YNNKEL (reference sequence). This chain's CDR3 is CASSPGDRGQETQYF. In nucleotides, the CDR3 is TGTGCCAGCAGCCCCGGGGACAGGGGGCAAGAGACCCAGTACTTC.

There are a few counts of this clonotype. The chain couples TRBV10-3 to TRBJ2-5; tentative D call: TRBD2 (5 bases). Trimming stripped 6 bases from V and 4 bases from J, with 15 bases between. The germline CDR1 and CDR2 sequences are ENHRY and SYGVKD. This CDR3 has 14 amino acids. The CDR3 loop is CAIRTDRGGETQYF. DNA for the CDR3: TGTGCCATCAGGACCGATCGAGGAGGAGAGACCCAGTACTTC.

The chain links TRBV28 to TRBJ2-5; a possible D gene is TRBD1 (6 bases). This CDR3 has 16 residues. Trimming took 1 base from V and 1 from J, leaving 13 bases between them. The germline CDR1 and CDR2 sequences are MDHEN and SYDVKM. In DNA, the CDR3 is TGTGCCAGCAGTTTATCCCCTGAACAGGGCCAAGAGACCCAGTACTTC. Protein product: CASSLSPEQGQETQYF.

This clonotype was seen more than once but under ten times. The chain is built from TRBV2 and TRBJ2-5, with D tentatively TRBD2 (6 bases). The length of the CDR3 is 15 residues. Germline CDR1 and CDR2: SNHLY and FYNNEI. Trimming left V 5 bases short and J 5 bases short, with 18 bases between. The CDR3 nucleotides are TGTGCCAGCAGTCTTTCCCGGGTTCGGGGGGAGACCCAGTACTTC. It codes for CASSLSRVRGETQYF.

The V gene is TRBV15, the J gene TRBJ2-3, with D possibly being TRBD1 (5 bases). Trimming removed 1 base at V and 4 bases at J, with 15 bases between. The CDR3 runs 16 residues. CDR1 is LNHNV, CDR2 YYDKDF, per germline (reference sequence). CDR3 DNA: TGTGCCACCAGCAGAGGGTCCAGGGCCGGCCCAGATACGCAGTATTTT. It codes for CATSRGSRAGPDTQYF. The complete variable domain, with remaining parts taken from reference TRBV15 and TRBJ2-3, reads DAMVIQNPRYQVTQFGKPVTLSCSQTLNHNVMYWYQQKSSQAPKLLFHYYDKDFNNEADTPDNFQSRRPNTSFCFLDIRSPGLGDTAMYLCATSRGSRAGPDTQYFGPGTRLTVL.

This clonotype was counted a few times. The rearrangement links TRBV6-5 to TRBJ2-3; D call uncertain. This CDR3 contains 14 residues. V shed 2 bases and J shed 1 base, with 7 bases lying between them. Germline V gives CDR1 MNHEY, CDR2 SVGAGI. The CDR3 sequence: CASSYRRRTDTQYF. The CDR3, as DNA: TGTGCCAGCAGTTACAGGCGCCGCACAGATACGCAGTATTTT.

This clonotype was recorded once. CDR3 in DNA: TGTGCCAGCAAGATCGGGGGACAGGGAAAAATCAACTATGGCTACACCTTC. This encodes CASKIGGQGKINYGYTF. The rearrangement uses TRBV28 and TRBJ1-2; 9 bases agree with TRBD1. Trimming took 7 bases from V and 2 from J; bases not matched to a gene: 14. Germline V gene lookup returns CDR1 MDHEN and CDR2 SYDVKM. The CDR3 has 17 amino acids.

This chain uses TRBV24-1 with TRBJ2-1; D remains unclear. The ends were cut back, 0 bases at V and 10 bases at J, with 3 bases in the middle. Germline lookup yields CDR1 KGHDR and CDR2 SFDVKD. This CDR3 region has 11 residues. CDR3 bases: TGTGCCACCAGTGATTTGGGGGAGCAGTTCTTC. Translating it yields CATSDLGEQFF.

This clonotype was seen more than once but under ten times. The chain combines TRBV10-3 with TRBJ1-6; maybe TRBD1 (6 bases). This CDR3 has 16 amino acids. CDR1 and CDR2 (germline): ENHRY, SYGVKD. V lost 4 bases and J lost 5, with 15 bases in between. The CDR3, as DNA: TGTGCCATCAGTGGGAACAGGGAAAGGGATAATTCACCCCTCCACTTT. Translation: CAISGNRERDNSPLHF.

This clonotype was counted a few times. The V and J genes are TRBV6-5 and TRBJ1-4; 7 bases are shared with TRBD1. Germline CDR1 MNHEY, CDR2 SVGAGI. CDR3 length: 16 amino acids. Unmatched junction bases numbered 9, after V lost 0 bases and J lost 8 bases. CDR3 DNA sequence: TGTGCCAGCAGTTACTCGATAGGCGGCAGGGGGGAAAAACTGTTTTTT. Its protein product is CASSYSIGGRGEKLFF.

The chain employs TRBV21-1 and TRBJ2-3. TRBV21-1 is a pseudogene. CDR3 size: 15 residues. CDR3 nucleotides: TGTGCCAGCAGCAAAGTGCAGCCAGTCACAGATACGCAGTATTTT. Protein product: CASSKVQPVTDTQYF.

V is TRBV20-1 and J is TRBJ2-5; 8 nucleotides agree with TRBD2. The CDR3 is 15 residues long. Trimming removed 0 bases from V and 3 bases from J; junction bases left unmatched: 6. The V gene's germline CDR1 is DFQATT and CDR2 SNEGSKA (reference sequence). The chain's CDR3 is CSARDSKRGKETQYF. The CDR3 DNA is TGCAGTGCTAGAGATTCTAAGCGGGGGAAAGAGACCCAGTACTTC.

This chain uses TRBV6-5 with TRBJ1-1, with D tentatively TRBD1 (5 bases). Germline V gives CDR1 MNHEY, CDR2 SVGAGI. V gave up 2 bases and J gave up 0 bases, with 10 bases separating them. This CDR3 is built from 15 residues. The CDR3 protein is CASSYRTTVNTEAFF. The CDR3 coding sequence is TGTGCCAGCAGTTACAGGACGACAGTGAACACTGAAGCTTTCTTT.

The rearrangement joins TRBV6-2 or TRBV6-3 to TRBJ2-7, with D tentatively TRBD2 (5 bases). V was pared by 2 bases and J by 5 bases, with 13 bases between. Germline CDR1 and CDR2: MNHEY and SVGEGT. The CDR3 covers 14 residues. The CDR3 is CASSYILEADEQYF. Here the CDR3 DNA reads TGTGCCAGCAGTTACATTTTGGAGGCAGACGAGCAGTACTTC.

This clonotype was seen a few times. V usage is TRBV20-1 and J usage is TRBJ1-5; possible D gene TRBD1, 6 bases. Between the trimmed V and J ends, which lost 6 bases and 8 bases, there was a span of 14 bases. The CDR3 sequence is 12 residues long. The V gene's germline CDR1 is DFQATT and CDR2 SNEGSKA (reference sequence). CDR3 region: CSAEDSFKPQHF. The DNA for the CDR3 is TGCAGTGCAGAGGACAGTTTTAAGCCCCAGCATTTT.

The V and J genes are TRBV15 and TRBJ2-3, with D possibly TRBD2 on 5 matching bases. Between the trimmed V and J ends, which lost 0 bases and 2 bases, there was a span of 12 bases. Germline assignment: CDR1 LNHNV and CDR2 YYDKDF (reference sequence). This CDR3 is 16 amino acids long. Here the CDR3 reads CATSREGWGATDTQYF. The CDR3 DNA is TGTGCCACCAGCAGAGAGGGGTGGGGAGCCACAGATACGCAGTATTTT.

This clonotype was counted between two and nine times. This chain connects TRBV5-5 to TRBJ2-2, with TRBD2 as a possible D gene (5 bases). CDR1 SGHKS and CDR2 YYEKEE come from the germline V gene (reference sequence). This CDR3 has 16 residues. V was clipped by 2 bases and J by 5 bases, with 16 bases between them. CDR3 in DNA: TGTGCCAGCAGCTTAGGAATAGAGGGTTATACCGGGGAGCTGTTTTTT. Translated, it gives CASSLGIEGYTGELFF.

The chain couples TRBV20-1 to TRBJ2-5; D is possibly TRBD2 (5 bases). Trimming removed 5 bases from V and 7 bases from J, with 17 bases in between. Per the germline V gene, CDR1 is DFQATT and CDR2 is SNEGSKA (reference sequence). This CDR3 has 13 amino acids. This CDR3 reads CSAAISAVGTQYF. The CDR3 region has the DNA TGCAGTGCTGCAATTAGCGCGGTTGGGACCCAGTACTTC.

This clonotype was picked up a small number of times. This rearrangement joins TRBV24-1 to TRBJ2-3, with a tentative D call TRBD2 (6 bases). The length of the CDR3 is 17 residues. Between the trimmed V and J ends, which lost 1 base and 4 bases, there was a span of 17 bases. The V gene's germline CDR1 is KGHDR and CDR2 SFDVKD. The CDR3, as DNA: TGTGCCACCAGTGATTTTGCCGGCGGGGTCTCCTCAGATACGCAGTATTTT. Protein: CATSDFAGGVSSDTQYF.

This rearrangement joins TRBV9 to TRBJ2-7; no reliable D call. Per germline, CDR1 SGDLS and CDR2 YYNGEE. The V and J ends lost 0 bases and 1 base respectively, with 8 bases between them. The CDR3 has 14 amino acids. Written as DNA, the CDR3 is TGTGCCAGCAGCGTAGTGGCGGAGTCCTACGAGCAGTACTTC. Translation gives CASSVVAESYEQYF.

J is TRBJ2-3 and V is TRBV7-2, with D perhaps given as TRBD1 or TRBD2 (5 bases each). This CDR3 region has 15 residues. The V and J ends lost 5 bases and 7 bases respectively, with 19 bases between them. The germline CDR1 and CDR2 sequences are SGHTA and FQGNSA. The CDR3 loop is CASSIGTASPNTQYF. The CDR3 bases are TGTGCCAGCAGCATCGGGACCGCTTCCCCAAATACGCAGTATTTT.

The chain couples TRBV4-2 to TRBJ2-2; TRBD2 is a possible D gene (6 bases). The CDR3 loop spans 17 amino acids. The V end lost 0 bases, the J end lost 1 base, and 12 bases lay between the germline ends. Germline CDR1 reads LGHNA; CDR2 reads YNFKEQ. CDR3: CASSQEGARGNTGELFF. The CDR3 nucleotides read TGTGCCAGCAGCCAAGAGGGTGCGCGGGGGAACACCGGGGAGCTGTTTTTT.

The chain joins TRBV29-1 to TRBJ2-2; D ambiguous. The CDR3 is 14 amino acids. Trimming cost V 7 bases and J 7 bases, with 19 bases left between them. The germline CDR1 and CDR2 sequences are SQVTM and ANQGSEA. The DNA of the CDR3 is TGCAGCGCCGTGGTTGTAGGAGTCGACGGGGAGCTGTTTTTT. Amino acids: CSAVVVGVDGELFF.